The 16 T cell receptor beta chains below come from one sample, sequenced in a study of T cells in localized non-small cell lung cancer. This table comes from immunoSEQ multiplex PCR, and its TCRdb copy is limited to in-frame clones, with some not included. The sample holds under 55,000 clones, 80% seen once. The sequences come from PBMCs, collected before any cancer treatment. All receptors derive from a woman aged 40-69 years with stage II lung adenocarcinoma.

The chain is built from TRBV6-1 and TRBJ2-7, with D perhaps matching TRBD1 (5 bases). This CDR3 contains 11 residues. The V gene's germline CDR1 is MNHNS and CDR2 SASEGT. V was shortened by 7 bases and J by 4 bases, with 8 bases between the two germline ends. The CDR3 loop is CASTRDYEQYF. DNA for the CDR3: TGTGCCAGCACCAGGGATTACGAGCAGTACTTC.

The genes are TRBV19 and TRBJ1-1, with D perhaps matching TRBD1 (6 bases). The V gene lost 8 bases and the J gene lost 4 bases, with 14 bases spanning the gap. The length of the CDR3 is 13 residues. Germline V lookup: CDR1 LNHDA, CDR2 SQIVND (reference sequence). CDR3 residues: CASAGQGSTEAFF. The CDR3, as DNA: TGTGCCAGTGCTGGCCAGGGGTCCACTGAAGCTTTCTTT.

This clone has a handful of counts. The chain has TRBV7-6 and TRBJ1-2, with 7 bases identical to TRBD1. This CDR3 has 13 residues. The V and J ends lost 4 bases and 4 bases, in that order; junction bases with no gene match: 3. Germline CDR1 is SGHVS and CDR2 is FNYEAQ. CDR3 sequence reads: CASSWTGTYGYTF. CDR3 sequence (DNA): TGTGCCAGCAGCTGGACAGGCACCTATGGCTACACCTTC.

The CDR3 DNA reads TGTGCCAGCATTCCTGAGGGGGCCGGCTACAATGAGCAGTTCTTC. Protein product: CASIPEGAGYNEQFF. The chain is built from TRBV6-5 and TRBJ2-1; 7 positions agree with TRBD1. The CDR3 contains 15 residues. The germline CDR1 and CDR2 sequences are MNHEY and SVGAGI. V gave up 7 bases and J gave up 3 bases; unmatched junction bases: 9.

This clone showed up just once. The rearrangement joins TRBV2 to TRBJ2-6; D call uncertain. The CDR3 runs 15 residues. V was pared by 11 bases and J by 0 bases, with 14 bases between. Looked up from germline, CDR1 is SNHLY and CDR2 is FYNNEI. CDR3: CASLQEVSGANVLTF. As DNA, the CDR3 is TGTGCCTCCCTCCAAGAGGTCTCTGGGGCCAACGTCCTGACTTTC.

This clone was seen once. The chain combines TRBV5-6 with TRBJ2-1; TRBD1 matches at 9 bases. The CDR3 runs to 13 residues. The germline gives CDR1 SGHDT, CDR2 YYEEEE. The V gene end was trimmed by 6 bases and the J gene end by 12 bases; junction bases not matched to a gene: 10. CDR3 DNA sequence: TGTGCCAGCAACGTCGACAGGGGGGCAGCGCAGTTCTTC. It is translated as CASNVDRGAAQFF.

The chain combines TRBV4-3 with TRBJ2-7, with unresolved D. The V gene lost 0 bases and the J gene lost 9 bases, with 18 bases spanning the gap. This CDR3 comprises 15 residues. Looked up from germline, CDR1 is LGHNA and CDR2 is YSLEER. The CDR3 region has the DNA TGCGCCAGCAGCCAAGATCTGGGCACTGGGTTAGGGCAGTACTTC. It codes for CASSQDLGTGLGQYF.

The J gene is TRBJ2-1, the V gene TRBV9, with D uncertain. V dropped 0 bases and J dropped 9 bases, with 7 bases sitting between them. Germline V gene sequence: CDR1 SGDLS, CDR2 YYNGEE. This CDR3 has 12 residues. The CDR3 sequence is CASSVATTEQFF. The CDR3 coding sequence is TGTGCCAGCAGCGTAGCTACTACTGAGCAGTTCTTC.

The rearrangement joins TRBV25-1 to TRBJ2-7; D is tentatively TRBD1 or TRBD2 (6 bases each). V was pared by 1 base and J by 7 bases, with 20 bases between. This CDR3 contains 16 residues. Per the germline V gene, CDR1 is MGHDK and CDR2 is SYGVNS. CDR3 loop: CASSEWGGQRSREQYF. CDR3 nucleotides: TGTGCCAGCAGTGAATGGGGAGGACAGAGAAGTCGAGAGCAGTACTTC.

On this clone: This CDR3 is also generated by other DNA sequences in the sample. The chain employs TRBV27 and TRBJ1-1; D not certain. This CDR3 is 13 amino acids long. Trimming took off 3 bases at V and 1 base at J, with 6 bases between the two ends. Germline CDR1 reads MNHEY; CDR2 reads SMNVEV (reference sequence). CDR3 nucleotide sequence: TGTGCCAGCAGTTTTCGGCGGAACACTGAAGCTTTCTTT. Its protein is CASSFRRNTEAFF.

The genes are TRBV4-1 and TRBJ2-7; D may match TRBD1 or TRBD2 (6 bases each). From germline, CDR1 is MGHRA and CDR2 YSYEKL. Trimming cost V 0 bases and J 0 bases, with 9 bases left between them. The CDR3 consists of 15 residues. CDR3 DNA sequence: TGCGCCAGCAGCCAAGACGAGGGGGGCTCCTACGAGCAGTACTTC. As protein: CASSQDEGGSYEQYF.

CDR3 sequence reads: CASSYSTGTEAFF. CDR3 in DNA: TGTGCCAGCAGTTACTCAACAGGCACTGAAGCTTTCTTT. The chain employs TRBV6-6 and TRBJ1-1, with D perhaps TRBD1 (5 bases). The CDR3 sequence is 13 residues long. V was cut by 0 bases and J by 4 bases, with 6 bases left in between. Germline CDR1 MNHNY, CDR2 SVGAGI (reference sequence).

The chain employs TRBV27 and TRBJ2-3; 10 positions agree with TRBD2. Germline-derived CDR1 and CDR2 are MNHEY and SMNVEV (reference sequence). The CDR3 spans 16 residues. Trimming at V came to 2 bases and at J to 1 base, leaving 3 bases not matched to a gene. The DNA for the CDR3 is TGTGCCAGCAGTTTAAGTACTAGCGGGGGCACAGATACGCAGTATTTT. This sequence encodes CASSLSTSGGTDTQYF.

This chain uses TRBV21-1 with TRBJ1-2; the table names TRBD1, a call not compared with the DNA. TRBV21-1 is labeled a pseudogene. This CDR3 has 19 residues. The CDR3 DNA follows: TGTGCCAGCAGCAAAGTTTGGGCCCTTACAGGCCAGCGACGGGATGGCTACACCTTC. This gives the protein CASSKVWALTGQRRDGYTF.

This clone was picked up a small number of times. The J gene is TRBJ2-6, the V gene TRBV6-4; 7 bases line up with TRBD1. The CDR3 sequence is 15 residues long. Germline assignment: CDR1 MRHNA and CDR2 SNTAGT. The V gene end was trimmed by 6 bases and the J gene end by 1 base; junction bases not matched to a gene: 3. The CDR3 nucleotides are TGTGCCAGCAGCCAGACAGGGTCTGGGGCCAACGTCCTGACTTTC. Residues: CASSQTGSGANVLTF.

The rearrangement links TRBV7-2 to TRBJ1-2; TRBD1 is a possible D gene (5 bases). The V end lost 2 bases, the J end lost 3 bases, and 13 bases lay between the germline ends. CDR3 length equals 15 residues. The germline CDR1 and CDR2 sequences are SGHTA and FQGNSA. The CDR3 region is CASSLMVPGDYGYTF. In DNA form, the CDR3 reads TGTGCCAGCAGCTTAATGGTCCCGGGGGACTATGGCTACACCTTC.